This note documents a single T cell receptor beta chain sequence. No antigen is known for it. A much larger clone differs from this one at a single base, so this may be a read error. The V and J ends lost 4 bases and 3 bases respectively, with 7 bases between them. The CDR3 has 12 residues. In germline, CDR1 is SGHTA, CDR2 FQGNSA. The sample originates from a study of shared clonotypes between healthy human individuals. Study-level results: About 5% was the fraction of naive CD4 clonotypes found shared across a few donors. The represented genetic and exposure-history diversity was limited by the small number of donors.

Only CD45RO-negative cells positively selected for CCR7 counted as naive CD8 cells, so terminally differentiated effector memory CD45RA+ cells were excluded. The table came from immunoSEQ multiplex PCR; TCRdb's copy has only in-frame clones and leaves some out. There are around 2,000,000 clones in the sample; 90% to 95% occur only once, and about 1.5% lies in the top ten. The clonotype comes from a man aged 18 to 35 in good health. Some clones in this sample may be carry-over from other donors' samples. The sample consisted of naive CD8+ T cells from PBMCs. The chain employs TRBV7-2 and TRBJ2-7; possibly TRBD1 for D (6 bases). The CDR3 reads CASSSGVYEQYF. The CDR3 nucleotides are TGTGCCAGCAGCTCAGGGGTCTACGAGCAGTACTTC.